The entry that follows covers one T cell receptor (beta chain) sequence. Data came from immunoSEQ multiplex PCR; TCRdb stores just in-frame clones and leaves some out. The data show some 180,000 clones, approximately 78% seen once. The CDR3 length is 15 residues. The germline V gene has CDR1 SGHRS and CDR2 YFSETQ. Trimming took 4 bases from V and 0 from J, leaving 11 bases between them. The donors were part of the validation cohort of roughly 110 subjects. That cohort was separate from the first cohort, which comprised 666 subjects. These data are taken from a study of cytomegalovirus exposure and HLA in healthy donors.

The sequence was collected from a young woman in good health and CMV-seronegative. V usage is TRBV5-1 and J usage is TRBJ1-3; weak D call: TRBD1 (6 bases). Specimen: PBMCs. CDR3: CASSPLTGSGNTIYF. For the CDR3, the DNA is TGCGCCAGCAGCCCCTTGACAGGCTCTGGAAACACCATATATTTT.